This T cell receptor (beta chain) was captured by sequencing in a study of blood T cell repertoires in COVID-19 (dated by TCRdb to 2018 to 2021). Describing the broader study: Samples covering the acute and convalescent phases of COVID-19 were provided by collaborators in the United States, Italy and Spain. The material from the prospective study consisted of cDNA or gDNA derived from T cells, B-cell-depleted T cells, or PBMCs. Deeply sampled blood TCRbeta repertoires from subjects exposed to, actively infected with, or recovered from COVID-19 were included in the dataset. The repertoires were released in a freely available public database intended as a resource for research on the immune response to SARS-CoV-2. Samples came from the ongoing ImmuneRACE study (first 160 participants) plus 1,254 subjects from 6 global collaborators. Nearly every sample came with metadata listing a de-identified subject ID, COVID-19 status, age in years and sex. HLA class I and class II types, where available, came from metadata supplied by the sample provider rather than from assay-based typing. Broad study findings and their caveats: The quantity of clinical and demographic metadata differed by source and by participant and was supplied without curation.

This clone has just a few counts. Its antigen is still unknown. There are no base qualities to consult, and no much larger clone falls within one base. One collaborating source in Seattle enrolled patients during active infection and followed them longitudinally through the course of disease. Whole blood was collected in K2EDTA tubes by collaborating institutions according to the institutions' own protocols. Collaborator samples were shipped for TCRbeta analysis as frozen whole blood, isolated PBMCs, or DNA extracted from either sample type. The immunoSEQ Assay, a bias-controlled multiplex PCR, was used to amplify TCRbeta CDR3 regions from genomic DNA. The study's own analysis went as follows. Nucleated cell counts per sample were estimated from amplification of reference gene primers within the assay. Sequence reads were collapsed and filtered to measure the absolute abundance of every unique TCRbeta CDR3 rearrangement. For each sample, productive Simpson clonality was calculated as the square root of Simpson's diversity index across productive rearrangements. Drawn from immuneACCESS, this table holds only the in-frame rearrangements with V and J called that TCRdb kept. Clones are partly lost; checked studies trace under half to an unresolved V gene and leave the rest unexplained. D and trimming come from the DNA, and the V and J calls and clone size come from that table. The sample profile shows a few hundred thousand clones; more than 70% of them were found once. The ten largest clones capture under 5% of the sample.

From the cysteine up to the phenylalanine, the CDR3 has a length of 11 residues. Just CDR3 DNA is preserved here, 33 bases in frame from base 1. CDR1 and CDR2 are read off the germline V gene (reference sequence) as MNHNY and SVGAGI. Cut back by 11 bases and 5 bases, the V and J ends lie 12 bases apart. Recombination joined TRBV6-6 with TRBJ1-1; confidence is insufficient to name the D gene. Specimen: peripheral blood. This receptor was obtained from a woman aged 55-70 years with COVID-19, enrolled during active disease. The CDR3 has the sequence CASLASTEAFF. The sequence in DNA is TGTGCCTCCCTTGCGAGTACTGAAGCTTTCTTT.